Below are 30 T cell receptor beta chains sequenced from a single sample in a study of blood T cell repertoires in COVID-19. Sequencing was performed with immunoSEQ multiplex PCR; in TCRdb, only in-frame clones are kept and a portion is missing. The table includes tens of thousands of clones, approximately 86% detected once. Sequencing was carried out using peripheral blood. These receptors originate from a human donor with acute or convalescent COVID-19. The donor label of this sample is uncertain.

The gene calls are TRBV24-1 and TRBJ2-3; TRBD2 agrees at 11 bases. V was clipped by 4 bases and J by 4 bases; unmatched bases: 9. The CDR3 length is 17 residues. Germline CDR1 and CDR2: KGHDR and SFDVKD. CDR3 region: CATSDPNSGRASDTQYF. DNA of the CDR3: TGTGCCACCAGTGACCCGAATAGCGGGAGGGCCTCAGATACGCAGTATTTT.

This clone was detected only once. The rearrangement joins TRBV5-1 to TRBJ1-2; D might be TRBD1 (6 bases). Trimming removed 2 bases from V and 1 base from J, with 9 bases in between. Per germline, CDR1 SGHRS and CDR2 YFSETQ. The CDR3 is made up of 14 amino acids. CDR3 loop: CASSFQDSNYGYTF. The CDR3 DNA follows: TGCGCCAGCAGCTTTCAGGACAGTAACTATGGCTACACCTTC.

The gene calls are TRBV19 and TRBJ2-3; 11 bases fit TRBD2. V shed 3 bases, J shed 4 bases, and the junction held 3 bases outside the gene matches. CDR3 length: 15 residues. Germline loops: CDR1 LNHDA, CDR2 SQIVND (reference sequence). CDR3 in DNA: TGTGCCAGTAGTATTAGCGGGGGGGTCCCAGATACGCAGTATTTT. This translates into CASSISGGVPDTQYF.

The V call is TRBV6-5, the J call TRBJ1-2; tentative D call: TRBD1 (6 bases). The CDR3 extends over 12 amino acids. V lost 6 bases and J lost 7, with 12 bases in between. Germline loops: CDR1 MNHEY, CDR2 SVGAGI. The CDR3 reads CASRTQGSGYTF. The CDR3 DNA follows: TGTGCCAGCAGGACCCAGGGGAGTGGCTACACCTTC.

The J gene is TRBJ1-5, the V gene TRBV15; D remains unclear. Trimming took off 0 bases at V and 4 bases at J, with 7 bases between the two ends. The CDR3 is made up of 14 amino acids. The germline V gene has CDR1 LNHNV and CDR2 YYDKDF (reference sequence). The CDR3, as DNA: TGTGCCACCAGCAGAGATTCCGGGAATCAGCCCCAGCATTTT. This encodes CATSRDSGNQPQHF.

J is TRBJ2-3 and V is TRBV5-5, with D maybe TRBD2 (6 bases). V shed 0 bases and J shed 3 bases, with 8 bases lying between them. The CDR3 consists of 14 residues. Per the germline V gene, CDR1 is SGHKS and CDR2 is YYEKEE (reference sequence). The CDR3 DNA sequence: TGTGCCAGCAGCTTGGCGGGAGCGACAGATACGCAGTATTTT. It is translated as CASSLAGATDTQYF.

In this sample, this clone turned up a few times. The chain has TRBV5-1 and TRBJ2-7, with 10 bases identical to TRBD1. This CDR3 has 15 amino acids. The V gene end was trimmed by 0 bases and the J gene end by 2 bases; junction bases not matched to a gene: 2. Germline lookup yields CDR1 SGHRS and CDR2 YFSETQ. In DNA, the CDR3 is TGCGCCAGCAGCTTGGAGGGACAGGGGACCTACGAGCAGTACTTC. It encodes CASSLEGQGTYEQYF.

The J gene is TRBJ2-5, the V gene TRBV27; D unresolved. The germline V and J ends were trimmed by 2 bases and 2 bases, with 6 bases remaining between them. CDR3 length equals 13 residues. CDR1 is MNHEY and CDR2 is SMNVEV in the germline V gene (reference sequence). CDR3 bases: TGTGCCAGCAGTTTAGCCCGGCAAGAGACCCAGTACTTC. Translation: CASSLARQETQYF.

The chain combines TRBV30 with TRBJ2-7; the D gene is possibly TRBD1 (8 bases). V lost 6 bases and J lost 7, with 13 bases in between. The germline CDR1 and CDR2 sequences are GTSNPN and SVGIG (reference sequence). CDR3 size: 11 residues. The DNA for the CDR3 is TGTGCCTGTCAACAGGGGGGGGAGCAGTACTTC. It codes for CACQQGGEQYF.

The rearrangement uses TRBV11-2 and TRBJ2-5; a weak D match, TRBD1 (5 bases). The CDR3 sequence is 15 residues long. V was clipped by 1 base and J by 4 bases, with 13 bases between them. Germline CDR1 and CDR2: SGHAT and FQNNGV. CDR3 sequence reads: CASSLGPGIAETQYF. The CDR3 nucleotides read TGTGCCAGCAGCTTAGGTCCAGGGATTGCAGAGACCCAGTACTTC.

J is TRBJ2-2 and V is TRBV12-3 or TRBV12-4; the D is unclear. The CDR3 is made up of 12 amino acids. V shed 10 bases and J shed 0 bases, with 6 bases lying between them. DNA for the CDR3: TGTGCCATAGAAACGAACACCGGGGAGCTGTTTTTT. The encoded protein is CAIETNTGELFF.

The V gene is TRBV5-5, the J gene TRBJ2-1; 10 bases align to TRBD1. The trim removed 7 bases at V and 7 bases at J, leaving 11 bases unmatched. The CDR3 extends over 15 amino acids. Germline V gene data show CDR1 as SGHKS and CDR2 as YYEKEE (reference sequence). DNA for the CDR3: TGTGCCAGCGTCCCCGGGACAGGGGAGGTAAATGAGCAGTTCTTC. Translating gives CASVPGTGEVNEQFF.

The table lists this clone with a count of one. This chain connects TRBV5-5 to TRBJ2-3; D is possibly TRBD2 (6 bases). Trimming took off 7 bases at V and 2 bases at J, with 8 bases between the two ends. CDR1 is SGHKS and CDR2 is YYEKEE in the germline V gene (reference sequence). There are 12 residues in the CDR3. The CDR3 DNA sequence: TGTGCCAGCGGCGGGAACACAGATACGCAGTATTTT. Its translation: CASGGNTDTQYF.

This rearrangement joins TRBV11-3 to TRBJ2-1; D is possibly TRBD2 (6 bases). The CDR3 has 13 residues. Trimming left V 0 bases short and J 9 bases short, with 9 bases between. The germline CDR1 and CDR2 sequences are SGHNT and YENEEA. For the CDR3, the DNA is TGTGCCAGCAGCTTAGATAGCGGACTTGAGCAGTTCTTC. It specifies CASSLDSGLEQFF.

The DNA of the CDR3 is TGTGCCGGAGGACAGGGTAGGAATCAGCCCCAGCATTTT. Protein sequence: CAGGQGRNQPQHF. The chain carries TRBV6-5 and TRBJ1-5; 8 bases line up with TRBD1. This CDR3 contains 13 residues. With 11 bases clipped from V and 4 bases from J, the junction kept 7 bases outside the gene matches. Germline V gene lookup returns CDR1 MNHEY and CDR2 SVGAGI.

The rearrangement joins TRBV27 to TRBJ2-2; 11 bases are shared with TRBD1. This CDR3 spans 15 amino acids. Germline V gene lookup returns CDR1 MNHEY and CDR2 SMNVEV (reference sequence). V trimming: 4 bases; J trimming: 13 bases; junction bases outside the gene matches: 11. The CDR3 DNA is TGTGCCAGCAGTTCACCGGGACAGGGGGAGTTAAGGCTGTTTTTT. This sequence encodes CASSSPGQGELRLFF.

This chain connects TRBV18 to TRBJ1-2, with D unclear. CDR1 is KGHSH and CDR2 is LQKENI in the germline V gene. The CDR3 sequence is 15 residues long. The V end was cut by 3 bases, the J end by 0 bases, with 11 bases between. CDR3 nucleotides: TGTGCCAGCTCACCCTCCCTCTCCCCTAACTATGGCTACACCTTC. Amino acid sequence: CASSPSLSPNYGYTF.

This rearrangement joins TRBV6-5 to TRBJ2-2; tentative D call: TRBD2 (6 bases). The germline V gene has CDR1 MNHEY and CDR2 SVGAGI. The CDR3 spans 15 residues. Trimming left V 7 bases short and J 4 bases short, with 16 bases between. The CDR3 coding sequence is TGTGCCAGCATAGGAGGGGACTCGGGCACCGGGGAGCTGTTTTTT. Protein: CASIGGDSGTGELFF.

V and J are TRBV19 and TRBJ1-6; D is possibly TRBD1 (6 bases). The CDR3 is 14 amino acids. Germline CDR1 LNHDA, CDR2 SQIVND (reference sequence). Trimming took off 3 bases at V and 6 bases at J, with 9 bases between the two ends. The CDR3 sequence: CASSMDSFNSPLHF. In DNA form, the CDR3 reads TGTGCCAGTAGTATGGACAGTTTTAATTCACCCCTCCACTTT. The full variable domain, in which reference TRBV19 and TRBJ1-6 provide the parts outside the CDR3, is DGGITQSPKYLFRKEGQNVTLSCEQNLNHDAMYWYRQDPGQGLRLIYYSQIVNDFQKGDIAEGYSVSREKKESFPLTVTSAQKNPTAFYLCASSMDSFNSPLHFGNGTRLTVT.

Here the CDR3 DNA reads TGTGCCAGCAGTCTCACGGGGGGAGGGTCCTACAATGAGCAGTTCTTC. Translating it yields CASSLTGGGSYNEQFF. The chain has TRBV3-1 (or the pseudogene TRBV3-2) and TRBJ2-1; TRBD2 aligns across 7 bases. The CDR3 runs 16 residues. CDR1 is LGHDT and CDR2 is YNNKEL in the germline V gene (reference sequence). V dropped 6 bases and J dropped 1; count of bases not matched to a gene: 9.

This clone showed up just once. The chain employs TRBV19 and TRBJ1-2, with 7 bases fitting TRBD1. Trimming took 1 base from V and 4 from J; bases not matched to a gene: 3. This CDR3 comprises 14 residues. In germline, CDR1 is LNHDA, CDR2 SQIVND (reference sequence). The CDR3 loop reads CASSIARDSYGYTF. CDR3 DNA sequence: TGTGCCAGTAGTATAGCCCGGGACAGCTATGGCTACACCTTC.

The chain employs TRBV18 and TRBJ2-3; TRBD1 agrees at 8 bases. V was pared by 5 bases and J by 6 bases, with 10 bases of the junction left unmatched. Per germline, CDR1 KGHSH and CDR2 LQKENI. This CDR3 comprises 15 residues. For the CDR3, the DNA is TGTGCCAGCTCAACCGGGACAGGTATCACGGATACGCAGTATTTT. Residues: CASSTGTGITDTQYF. Filled out from reference TRBV18 and TRBJ2-3, the complete variable domain reads NAGVMQNPRHLVRRRGQEARLRCSPMKGHSHVYWYRQLPEEGLKFMVYLQKENIIDESGMPKERFSAEFPKEGPSILRIQQVVRGDSAAYFCASSTGTGITDTQYFGPGTRLTVL.

The chain uses TRBV30 and TRBJ1-2; TRBD1 matches at 7 bases. The CDR3 consists of 14 residues. Germline V lookup: CDR1 GTSNPN, CDR2 SVGIG (reference sequence). V trimming: 4 bases; J trimming: 4 bases; junction bases outside the gene matches: 9. The CDR3 reads CAWTKGKGAYGYTF. The CDR3 coding sequence is TGTGCCTGGACCAAGGGGAAGGGGGCCTATGGCTACACCTTC.

The rearrangement joins TRBV7-8 to TRBJ2-2, with D unclear. This CDR3 region has 14 residues. V was shortened by 6 bases and J by 4 bases, with 12 bases between the two germline ends. Germline CDR1 SGHVS, CDR2 FQNEAQ. As DNA, the CDR3 is TGTGCCAGCAGTCCGCAGGCCCCCACCGGGGAGCTGTTTTTT. Translation gives CASSPQAPTGELFF. Complete variable domain (other parts from reference TRBV7-8 and TRBJ2-2): GAGVSQSPRYKVAKRGQDVALRCDPISGHVSLFWYQQALGQGPEFLTYFQNEAQLDKSGLPSDRFFAERPEGSVSTLKIQRTQQEDSAVYLCASSPQAPTGELFFGEGSRLTVL.

DNA for the CDR3: TGTGCCAGCAGCGTAGATGTCCCAGCGGGGGGAACCGGGGAGCTGTTTTTT. It codes for CASSVDVPAGGTGELFF. The V gene is TRBV9, the J gene TRBJ2-2; 9 nucleotides align to TRBD2. Per the germline V gene, CDR1 is SGDLS and CDR2 is YYNGEE. The V gene end was trimmed by 0 bases and the J gene end by 5 bases; junction bases not matched to a gene: 8. CDR3 length equals 17 residues. The full variable domain, completed using reference TRBV9 and TRBJ2-2, is DSGVTQTPKHLITATGQRVTLRCSPRSGDLSVYWYQQSLDQGLQFLIQYYNGEERAKGNILERFSAQQFPDLHSELNLSSLELGDSALYFCASSVDVPAGGTGELFFGEGSRLTVL.

In its sample, this clone was seen once. The rearrangement links TRBV5-1 to TRBJ2-7; TRBD1 agrees at 7 bases. J lost 6 bases, V lost 0 bases, and 9 bases had no gene match. This CDR3 contains 15 residues. The germline CDR1 and CDR2 sequences are SGHRS and YFSETQ. The CDR3 sequence is CASSLAPTGFGEQYF. The DNA of the CDR3 is TGCGCCAGCAGCTTGGCCCCGACAGGGTTCGGCGAGCAGTACTTC.

J is TRBJ2-2 and V is TRBV18, with 9 nucleotides matching TRBD1. The V gene end was trimmed by 2 bases and the J gene end by 4 bases; junction bases not matched to a gene: 5. The CDR3 extends over 16 amino acids. The V gene's germline CDR1 is KGHSH and CDR2 LQKENI. The CDR3 DNA is TGTGCCAGCTCACCAACAGGGGGCCCATCCACCGGGGAGCTGTTTTTT. Protein sequence: CASSPTGGPSTGELFF. Together with reference TRBV18 and TRBJ2-2, the CDR3 gives the full variable domain: NAGVMQNPRHLVRRRGQEARLRCSPMKGHSHVYWYRQLPEEGLKFMVYLQKENIIDESGMPKERFSAEFPKEGPSILRIQQVVRGDSAAYFCASSPTGGPSTGELFFGEGSRLTVL.

CDR3 amino acids: CAISAQGDNYGYTF. CDR3 in DNA: TGTGCCATCAGTGCACAGGGAGATAACTATGGCTACACCTTC. This chain uses TRBV10-3 with TRBJ1-2; tentative D call: TRBD1 (6 bases). The germline CDR1 and CDR2 sequences are ENHRY and SYGVKD. Trimming stripped 4 bases from V and 1 base from J, with 10 bases between. This CDR3 comprises 14 residues.

The chain links TRBV12-3 or TRBV12-4 to TRBJ2-7; D is possibly TRBD1 (6 bases). The ends were cut back, 4 bases at V and 3 bases at J, with 10 bases in the middle. The CDR3 is 13 residues long. The CDR3 bases are TGTGCCAGCAGTTCGTTAGGGGGCTACGAGCAGTACTTC. Its translation: CASSSLGGYEQYF.

This chain links TRBV3-1 (or the pseudogene TRBV3-2) with TRBJ1-3, with D maybe TRBD1 (5 bases). Trimming left V 1 base short and J 8 bases short, with 12 bases between. The CDR3 contains 14 residues. Germline CDR1 is LGHDT and CDR2 is YNNKEL (reference sequence). The DNA of the CDR3 is TGTGCCAGCAGCCAAGGCCAGGGTCTAGACACCATATATTTT. Residues: CASSQGQGLDTIYF.